This TCR beta chain was profiled in a study of metastatic and nonmetastatic thyroid tumors. At the level of the study: Thyroid patients, malignant and benign, had repertoires compared across blood and tumor or nodule tissue.

The study's findings and limits: Reportedly, malignant thyroid tumors had significantly higher TCR beta diversity than benign nodules, in blood and tumor.

There were no patients who had received any treatment before thyroid surgery. With MiXCR, TCRdb called clones anew from the PCR reads. Among approximately 41,000 clones, 28% were seen once, and the ten largest hold about 10%. This clone was counted a few times. Its antigen is currently unknown. This clonotype originated in a male donor with papillary thyroid cancer or a benign thyroid nodule (not recorded which). Some clones in this sample may be carry-over from other donors' samples. Sequencing was carried out using blood.

CDR3 bases: TGTGCCAGCAGCTCACAGGGGTGGGGCCTTGATGGCTACACCTTC. Translating gives CASSSQGWGLDGYTF. The chain joins TRBV11-2 to TRBJ1-2, with TRBD1 identical over 7 bases. Germline-derived CDR1 and CDR2 are SGHAT and FQNNGV. Trimming took 4 bases from V and 6 from J; bases not matched to a gene: 11. The CDR3 is 15 residues long.